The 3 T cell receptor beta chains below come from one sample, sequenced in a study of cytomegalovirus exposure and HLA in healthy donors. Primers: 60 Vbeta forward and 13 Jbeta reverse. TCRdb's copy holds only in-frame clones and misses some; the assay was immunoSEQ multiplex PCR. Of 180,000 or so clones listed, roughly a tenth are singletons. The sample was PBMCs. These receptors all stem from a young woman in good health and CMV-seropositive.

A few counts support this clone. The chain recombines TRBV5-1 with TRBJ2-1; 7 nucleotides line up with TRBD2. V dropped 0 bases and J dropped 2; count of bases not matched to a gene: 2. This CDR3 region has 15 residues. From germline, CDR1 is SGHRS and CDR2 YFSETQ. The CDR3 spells CASSLVLAAYNEQFF. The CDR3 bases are TGCGCCAGCAGCTTGGTCCTAGCGGCCTACAATGAGCAGTTCTTC.

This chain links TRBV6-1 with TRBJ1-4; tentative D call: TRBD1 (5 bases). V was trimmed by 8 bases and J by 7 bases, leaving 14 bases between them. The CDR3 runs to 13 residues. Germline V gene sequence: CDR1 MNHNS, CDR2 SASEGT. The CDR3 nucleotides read TGTGCCAGCGCCGGGACTTGGAGTGAAAAACTGTTTTTT. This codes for CASAGTWSEKLFF.

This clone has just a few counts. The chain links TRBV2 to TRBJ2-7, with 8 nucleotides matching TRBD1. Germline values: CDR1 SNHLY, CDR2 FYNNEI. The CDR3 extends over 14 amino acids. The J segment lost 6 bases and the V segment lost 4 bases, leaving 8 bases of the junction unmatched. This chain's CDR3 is CASSVSRGHREQYF. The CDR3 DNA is TGTGCCAGCAGTGTCTCCAGGGGGCATCGCGAGCAGTACTTC.